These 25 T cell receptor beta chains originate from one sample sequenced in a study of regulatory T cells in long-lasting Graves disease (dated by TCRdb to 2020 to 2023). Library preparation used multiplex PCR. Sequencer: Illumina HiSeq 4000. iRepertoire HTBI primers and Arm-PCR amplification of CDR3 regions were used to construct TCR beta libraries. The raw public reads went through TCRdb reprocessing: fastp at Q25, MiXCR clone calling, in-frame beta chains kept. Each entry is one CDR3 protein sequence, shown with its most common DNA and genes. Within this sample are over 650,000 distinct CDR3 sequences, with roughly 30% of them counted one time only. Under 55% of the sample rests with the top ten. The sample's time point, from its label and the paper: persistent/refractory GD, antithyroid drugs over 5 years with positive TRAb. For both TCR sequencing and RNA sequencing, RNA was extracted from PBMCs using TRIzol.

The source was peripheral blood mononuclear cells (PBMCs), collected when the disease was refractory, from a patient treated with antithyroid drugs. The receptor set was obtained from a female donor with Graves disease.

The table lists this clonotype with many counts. The CDR3 region is CSASKQARETQYF. The CDR3 nucleotides read TGCAGTGCTAGTAAACAGGCGAGGGAGACCCAGTACTTC. This chain connects TRBV20-1 to TRBJ2-5; tentative D call: TRBD1 (5 bases). CDR3 length: 13 amino acids. Germline loops: CDR1 DFQATT, CDR2 SNEGSKA (reference sequence). The ends were cut back, 3 bases at V and 5 bases at J, with 13 bases in the middle.

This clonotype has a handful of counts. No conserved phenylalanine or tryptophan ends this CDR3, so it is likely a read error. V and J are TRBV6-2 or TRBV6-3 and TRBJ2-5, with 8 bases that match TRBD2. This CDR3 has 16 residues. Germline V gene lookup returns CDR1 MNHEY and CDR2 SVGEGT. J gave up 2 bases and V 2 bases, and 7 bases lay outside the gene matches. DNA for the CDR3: TGTGCCAGCAGTTACGTATCCGTAGCGGGACAAGAGACCCAGTACCTC. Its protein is CASSYVSVAGQETQYL.

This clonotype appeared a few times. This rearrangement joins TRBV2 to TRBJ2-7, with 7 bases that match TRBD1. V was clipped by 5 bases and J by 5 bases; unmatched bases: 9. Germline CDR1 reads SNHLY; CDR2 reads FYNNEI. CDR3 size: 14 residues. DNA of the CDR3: TGTGCCAGCAGTCACAACAGGGGTGTCGACGAGCAGTACTTC. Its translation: CASSHNRGVDEQYF.

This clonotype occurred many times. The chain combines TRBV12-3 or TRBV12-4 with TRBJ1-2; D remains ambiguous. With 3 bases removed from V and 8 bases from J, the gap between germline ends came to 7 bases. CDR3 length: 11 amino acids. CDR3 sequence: CASSLRVGYTF. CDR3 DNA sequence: TGTGCCAGCAGTTTGAGGGTCGGCTACACCTTC.

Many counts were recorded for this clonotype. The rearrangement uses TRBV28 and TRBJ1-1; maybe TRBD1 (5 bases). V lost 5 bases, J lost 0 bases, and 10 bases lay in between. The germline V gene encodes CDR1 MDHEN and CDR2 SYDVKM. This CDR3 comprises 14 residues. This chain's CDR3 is CASSTGRVNTEAFF. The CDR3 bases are TGTGCCAGCAGTACGGGACGGGTGAACACTGAAGCTTTCTTT.

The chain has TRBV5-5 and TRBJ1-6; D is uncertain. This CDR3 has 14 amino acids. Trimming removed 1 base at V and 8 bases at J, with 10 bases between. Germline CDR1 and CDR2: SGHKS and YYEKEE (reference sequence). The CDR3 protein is CASSLRQWDSPLHF. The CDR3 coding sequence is TGTGCCAGCAGCTTGAGGCAGTGGGATTCACCCCTCCACTTT.

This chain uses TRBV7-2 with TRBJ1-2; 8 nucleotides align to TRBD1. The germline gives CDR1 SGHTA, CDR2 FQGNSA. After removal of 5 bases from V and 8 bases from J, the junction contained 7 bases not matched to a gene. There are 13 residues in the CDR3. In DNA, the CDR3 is TGTGCCAGCAGCCCCAGGACAGGGCACGGCTACACCTTC. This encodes CASSPRTGHGYTF.

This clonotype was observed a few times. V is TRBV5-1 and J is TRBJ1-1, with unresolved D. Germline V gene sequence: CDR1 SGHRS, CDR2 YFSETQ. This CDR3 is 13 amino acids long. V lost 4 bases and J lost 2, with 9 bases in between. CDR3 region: CASSKDFNTEAFF. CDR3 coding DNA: TGCGCCAGCAGCAAAGACTTTAACACTGAAGCTTTCTTT.

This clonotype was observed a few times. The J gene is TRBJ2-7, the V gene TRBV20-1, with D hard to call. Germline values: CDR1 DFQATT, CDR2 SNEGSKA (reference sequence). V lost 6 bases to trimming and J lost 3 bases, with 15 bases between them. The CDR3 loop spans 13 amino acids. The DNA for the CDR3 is TGCAGTGCCACGGATGCGACTCACTACGAGCAGTACTTC. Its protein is CSATDATHYEQYF.

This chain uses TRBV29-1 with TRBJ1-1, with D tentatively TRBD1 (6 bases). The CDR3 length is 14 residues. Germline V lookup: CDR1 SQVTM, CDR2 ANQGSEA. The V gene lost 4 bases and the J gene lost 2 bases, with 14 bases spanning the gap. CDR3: CSVALQGGNTEAFF. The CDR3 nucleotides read TGCAGCGTTGCCCTACAGGGAGGCAACACTGAAGCTTTCTTT. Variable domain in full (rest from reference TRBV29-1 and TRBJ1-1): SAVISQKPSRDICQRGTSLTIQCQVDSQVTMMFWYRQQPGQSLTLIATANQGSEATYESGFVIDKFPISRPNLTFSTLTVSNMSPEDSSIYLCSVALQGGNTEAFFGQGTRLTVV.

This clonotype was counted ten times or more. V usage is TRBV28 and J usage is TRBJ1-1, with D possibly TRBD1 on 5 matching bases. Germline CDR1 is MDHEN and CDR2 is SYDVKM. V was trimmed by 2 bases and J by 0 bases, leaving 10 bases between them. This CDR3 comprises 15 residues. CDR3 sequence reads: CASSLRQIMNTEAFF. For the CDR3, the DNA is TGTGCCAGCAGTTTACGACAGATTATGAACACTGAAGCTTTCTTT.

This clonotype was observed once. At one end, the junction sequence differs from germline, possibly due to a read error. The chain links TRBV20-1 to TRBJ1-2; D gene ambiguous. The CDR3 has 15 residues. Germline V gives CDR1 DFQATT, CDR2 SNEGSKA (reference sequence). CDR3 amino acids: CSASPGPLPNYDYTF. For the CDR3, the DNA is TGCAGTGCTAGCCCAGGACCGCTACCTAACTATGACTACACCTTC.

The chain's CDR3 is CASSTIPGTGWYEQYF. In DNA form, the CDR3 reads TGTGCCAGTAGTACCATCCCAGGGACAGGGTGGTACGAGCAGTACTTC. The J gene is TRBJ2-7, the V gene TRBV19; 9 positions match TRBD1. Germline V gene lookup returns CDR1 LNHDA and CDR2 SQIVND (reference sequence). This CDR3 contains 16 residues. V lost 4 bases to trimming and J lost 4 bases; unmatched junction nucleotides: 11.

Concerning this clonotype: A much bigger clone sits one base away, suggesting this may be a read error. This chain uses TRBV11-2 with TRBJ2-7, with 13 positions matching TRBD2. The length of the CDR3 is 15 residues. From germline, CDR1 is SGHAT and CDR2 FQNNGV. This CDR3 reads CARSPGLAGENEQYF. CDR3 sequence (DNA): TGTGCCCGCAGCCCTGGACTAGCGGGAGAGAACGAGCAGTACTTC. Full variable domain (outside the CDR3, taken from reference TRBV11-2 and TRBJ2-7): EAGVAQSPRYKIIEKRQSVAFWCNPISGHATLYWYQQILGQGPKLLIQFQNNGVVDDSQLPKDRFSAERLKGVDSTLKIQPAKLEDSAVYLCARSPGLAGENEQYFGPGTRLTVT.

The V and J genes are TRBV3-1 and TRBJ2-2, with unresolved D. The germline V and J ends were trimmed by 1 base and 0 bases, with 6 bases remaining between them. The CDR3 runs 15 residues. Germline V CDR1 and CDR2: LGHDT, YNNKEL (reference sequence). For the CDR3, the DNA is TGTGCCAGCAGCCAAGGTTACGCGAACACCGGGGAGCTGTTTTTT. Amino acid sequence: CASSQGYANTGELFF.

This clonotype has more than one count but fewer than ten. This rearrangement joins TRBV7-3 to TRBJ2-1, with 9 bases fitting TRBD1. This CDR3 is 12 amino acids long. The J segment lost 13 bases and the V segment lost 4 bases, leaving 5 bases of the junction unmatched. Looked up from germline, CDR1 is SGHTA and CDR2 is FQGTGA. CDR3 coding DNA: TGTGCCAGCAGCTCCGGACAGGGGTCTCAGTTCTTC. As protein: CASSSGQGSQFF.

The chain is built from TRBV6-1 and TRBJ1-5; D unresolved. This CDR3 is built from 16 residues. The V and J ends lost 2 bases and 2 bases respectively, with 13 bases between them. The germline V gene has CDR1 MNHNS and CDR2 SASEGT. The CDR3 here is CASSEPPPLGNQPQHF. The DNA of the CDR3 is TGTGCCAGCAGTGAACCCCCACCTCTTGGCAATCAGCCCCAGCATTTT.

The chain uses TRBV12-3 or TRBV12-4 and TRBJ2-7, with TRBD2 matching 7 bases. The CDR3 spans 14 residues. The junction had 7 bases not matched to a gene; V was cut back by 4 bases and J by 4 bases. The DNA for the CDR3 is TGTGCCAGCAGTTATGGGGGGGTGGGGTACGAGCAGTACTTC. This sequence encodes CASSYGGVGYEQYF.

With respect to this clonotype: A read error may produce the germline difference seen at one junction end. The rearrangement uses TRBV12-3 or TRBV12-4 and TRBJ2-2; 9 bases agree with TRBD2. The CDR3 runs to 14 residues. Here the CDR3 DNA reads TGTGCCAGCAGGCGGGAGGGGGACACCAGGGAGCTGTTTTTT. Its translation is CASRREGDTRELFF.

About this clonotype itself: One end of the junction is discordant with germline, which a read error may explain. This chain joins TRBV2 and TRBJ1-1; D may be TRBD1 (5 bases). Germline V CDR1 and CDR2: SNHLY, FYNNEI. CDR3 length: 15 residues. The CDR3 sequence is CASSEEGGVATEAFF. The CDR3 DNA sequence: TGTGCCAGCAGCGAAGAGGGAGGGGTGGCCACTGAAGCTTTCTTT.

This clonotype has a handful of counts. The CDR3 region has the DNA TGTGCCAGCAGCTTGGGTAGCGGGGCGTTCTCCTACGAGCAGTACTTC. Residues: CASSLGSGAFSYEQYF. The chain has TRBV5-4 and TRBJ2-7; 8 bases are a match to TRBD2. The CDR3 spans 16 residues. Per germline, CDR1 SGHNT and CDR2 YYREEE (reference sequence). V shed 0 bases and J 0 bases; nucleotides not matched to a gene: 5.

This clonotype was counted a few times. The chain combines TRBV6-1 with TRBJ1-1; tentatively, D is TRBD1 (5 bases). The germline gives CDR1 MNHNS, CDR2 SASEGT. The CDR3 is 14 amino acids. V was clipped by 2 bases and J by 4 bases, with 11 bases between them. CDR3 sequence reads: CASSERGEATEAFF. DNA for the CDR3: TGTGCCAGCAGTGAAAGAGGGGAGGCCACTGAAGCTTTCTTT.

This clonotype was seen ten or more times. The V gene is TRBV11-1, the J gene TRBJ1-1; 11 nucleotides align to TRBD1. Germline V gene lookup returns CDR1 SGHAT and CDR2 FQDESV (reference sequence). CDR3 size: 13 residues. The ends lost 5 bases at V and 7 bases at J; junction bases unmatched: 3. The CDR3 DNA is TGTGCCAGCAGCCGGGACAGGGGGTTTGAAGCTTTCTTT. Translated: CASSRDRGFEAFF.

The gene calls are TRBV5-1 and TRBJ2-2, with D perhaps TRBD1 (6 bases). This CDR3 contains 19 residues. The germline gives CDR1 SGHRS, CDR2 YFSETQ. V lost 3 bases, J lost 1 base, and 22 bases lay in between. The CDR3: CASSSPPLTGDLNTGELFF. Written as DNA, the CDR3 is TGCGCCAGCAGCTCCCCTCCATTGACAGGAGACTTGAACACCGGGGAGCTGTTTTTT.

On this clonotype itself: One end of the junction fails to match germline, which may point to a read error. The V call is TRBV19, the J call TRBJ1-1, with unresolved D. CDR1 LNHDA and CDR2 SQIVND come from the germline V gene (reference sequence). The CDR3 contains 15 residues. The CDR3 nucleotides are TGTGCCAGTAGTGTAGAGGCGGGTATGAACACTGAAGCTTTCTTT. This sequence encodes CASSVEAGMNTEAFF.